The 8 T cell receptor beta chains presented below share a single source sample, sequenced in a study of T cell responses to AZD1222 COVID-19 vaccine. Clones were sequenced by immunoSEQ multiplex PCR, and TCRdb holds only the in-frame ones, with some missing. This table has 150,000 to 180,000 clones, 88% appearing once. The sequences come from peripheral blood, collected after recovery from COVID-19. The receptors were gathered from an adult who had recovered from COVID-19.

The gene calls are TRBV18 and TRBJ2-7, with 7 bases matching TRBD1. J was trimmed by 7 bases and V by 6 bases; bases with no gene match: 9. The germline CDR1 and CDR2 sequences are KGHSH and LQKENI. This CDR3 comprises 13 residues. The CDR3 nucleotides read TGTGCCAGCTCCGAGACAGGGTTTGAGGAGCAGTACTTC. It encodes CASSETGFEEQYF.

This chain connects TRBV7-9 to TRBJ2-1, with 9 bases matching TRBD2. Trimming at V came to 7 bases and at J to 6 bases, leaving 13 bases not matched to a gene. The CDR3 length is 16 residues. CDR1 is SEHNR, CDR2 FQNEAQ, per germline (reference sequence). Here the CDR3 reads CASKLISGRILNEQFF. The DNA for the CDR3 is TGTGCCAGCAAGCTTATTAGCGGGAGAATCCTCAATGAGCAGTTCTTC.

This clone occurred a few times. The chain joins TRBV9 to TRBJ2-3; the D gene is possibly TRBD2 (5 bases). Germline CDR1 reads SGDLS; CDR2 reads YYNGEE. The V gene lost 0 bases and the J gene lost 6 bases, with 11 bases spanning the gap. This CDR3 region has 14 residues. As DNA, the CDR3 is TGTGCCAGCAGCGTAGGGGAGCCCCGCGATACGCAGTATTTT. Translated, it gives CASSVGEPRDTQYF.

V is TRBV7-2 and J is TRBJ2-7, with 11 bases aligning to TRBD1. Trimming cost V 3 bases and J 6 bases; bases outside gene matches: 4. The CDR3 loop spans 14 amino acids. Looked up from germline, CDR1 is SGHTA and CDR2 is FQGNSA. Here the CDR3 reads CASSFGQGAREQYF. The CDR3 bases are TGTGCCAGCAGCTTCGGACAGGGGGCGCGCGAGCAGTACTTC.

This clone was found once. This chain uses TRBV7-9 with TRBJ1-1; D gene ambiguous. Trimming removed 5 bases at V and 7 bases at J, with 5 bases between. The CDR3 spans 10 residues. From germline, CDR1 is SEHNR and CDR2 FQNEAQ (reference sequence). CDR3 in amino acids: CASSDYEAFF. In nucleotides, the CDR3 is TGTGCCAGCAGCGACTATGAAGCTTTCTTT.

This clone was counted a single time. The chain joins TRBV19 to TRBJ1-5, with D tentatively TRBD1 (6 bases). Trimming took 1 base from V and 5 from J, leaving 18 bases between them. The CDR3 is 17 residues long. CDR1 and CDR2 from the germline V gene are LNHDA and SQIVND (reference sequence). For the CDR3, the DNA is TGTGCCAGTAGTATAGGTTCCGAGACAGGTAACGATCAGCCCCAGCATTTT. This codes for CASSIGSETGNDQPQHF.

The chain uses TRBV27 and TRBJ2-7, with D hard to call. CDR1 MNHEY and CDR2 SMNVEV come from the germline V gene (reference sequence). This CDR3 has 13 residues. The V gene lost 0 bases and the J gene lost 6 bases, with 9 bases spanning the gap. CDR3: CASSLSPVLEQYF. CDR3 nucleotide sequence: TGTGCCAGCAGTTTATCTCCCGTTCTCGAGCAGTACTTC.

The chain carries TRBV5-5 and TRBJ1-4; the match to TRBD1 covers 8 bases. From germline, CDR1 is SGHKS and CDR2 YYEKEE (reference sequence). The CDR3 loop spans 14 amino acids. J lost 5 bases, V lost 5 bases, and 5 bases had no gene match. The chain's CDR3 is CASRMDRVNEKLFF. CDR3 sequence (DNA): TGTGCCAGCAGGATGGACAGGGTAAATGAAAAACTGTTTTTT.